The T cell receptor beta chain under discussion was sequenced for a study of vaccination effects on CD4 cells after COVID-19. The table came from immunoSEQ multiplex PCR; TCRdb's copy has only in-frame clones and leaves some out. This table holds about 43,000 clones, around 80% found once. CDR1 is LNHDA and CDR2 is SQIVND in the germline V gene (reference sequence). J lost 4 bases, V lost 5 bases, and 6 bases had no gene match. The CDR3 has 14 residues. Prior to sequencing, the ViraFEST assay stimulated PBMC with viral peptide pools, which expanded the antigen-specific CD4+ T cells. Cells that had been cultured for approximately eleven days were the source of isolated CD4+ T cells. Vaccine recipients lacked prior SARS-CoV-2 infection and had negative nucleocapsid antibodies. This clone is medium-sized. The antigen is undetermined.

This chain links TRBV19 with TRBJ1-2, with 8 bases lining up with TRBD1. This TCR came from a human donor who received a COVID-19 vaccine. The sequencing here drew on CD4+ T cells from PBMCs cultured with SARS-CoV-2 spike peptides, taken before COVID-19 vaccination. CDR3 amino acids: CASSQGAPLYGYTF. CDR3 sequence (DNA): TGTGCCAGTAGTCAGGGGGCACCTCTCTATGGCTACACCTTC.